The TCR beta chain described here comes from a study of blood T cell repertoires in COVID-19. Two negative PCRs, clearance, or symptom resolution had been documented for recovered Cohort 3 donors. Original handling: Quantification of nucleated cells was approximated via reference gene primer amplification. Only in-frame clones appear in the TCRdb table, and some are missing; sequencing was by immunoSEQ multiplex PCR. D and trimming were read from the DNA, whereas the V and J calls and clone size are those reported in that table. The sample includes over 250,000 clones, roughly 86% of them seen just once. In germline, CDR1 is LNHNV, CDR2 YYDKDF (reference sequence). This CDR3 contains 12 residues. V lost 0 bases to trimming and J lost 7 bases, with 4 bases between them.

The specimen was PBMCs or T cells enriched from blood (not recorded which). This receptor was obtained from an older woman who had recovered from COVID-19. This rearrangement joins TRBV15 to TRBJ1-5; D is undetermined. DNA of the CDR3: TGTGCCACCAGCAGAGATGAGCAGCCCCAGCATTTT. Residues: CATSRDEQPQHF. The full variable domain, its missing parts supplied by reference TRBV15 and TRBJ1-5, is DAMVIQNPRYQVTQFGKPVTLSCSQTLNHNVMYWYQQKSSQAPKLLFHYYDKDFNNEADTPDNFQSRRPNTSFCFLDIRSPGLGDTAMYLCATSRDEQPQHFGDGTRLSIL.